This T cell receptor (beta chain) was found in a study of tumor-infiltrating lymphocytes in primary liver carcinoma. Study at large: Patients included men and women of 30 to 69 years. Study-level points and caveats: Among the pair types, tumor region pairs showed more overlap than tumor-adjacent and tumor-blood pairs.

Points on this clonotype: Its specificity is not known.

Joint extraction of RNA and DNA used 20-30 mg of bulk tissue that was unsorted. All patients had surgically resected primary liver carcinoma. Those patients suffered from chronic HBV infection and were treatment-naive. Constant-region priming of around 530 ng total RNA yielded TCR beta cDNA. The TCR beta library was amplified through three nested multiplex PCR rounds in a modified ARM-PCR procedure. The first two PCR rounds used TRBV1-TRBV30 primers with a Cbeta primer, nine to eleven cycles each. TCRdb recomputed calls from the multiplex PCR reads with MiXCR, one row per CDR3 protein. The profile covers 100,000 to 150,000 distinct CDR3 sequences, with 64% appearing a single time and roughly 7.9% taken by the ten largest. Trimming removed 6 bases from V and 7 bases from J, with 16 bases in between. The CDR3 runs 14 residues. In germline, CDR1 is ENHRY, CDR2 SYGVKD.

The sequence was obtained from a woman in her fifties or sixties with primary liver carcinoma and hepatitis B virus infection. Sequencing used liver tumor tissue from sampling region 3. Subset meaning: tumor region T3, left-lateral pole. The chain has TRBV10-3 and TRBJ2-1; unclear D gene. CDR3 nucleotide sequence: TGTGCCATCAGCCACGGACCCGTTCAAAATGAGCAGTTCTTC. This sequence encodes CAISHGPVQNEQFF.